These 18 T cell receptor beta chains came from one sample sequenced in a study of blood T cell repertoires in COVID-19. Sequencing was performed with immunoSEQ multiplex PCR; in TCRdb, only in-frame clones are kept and a portion is missing. Of some 180,000 clones in the sample, around nine tenths were seen once. Input material: peripheral blood. The receptor set was obtained from a man in his sixties with active or convalescent COVID-19.

The chain recombines TRBV5-1 with TRBJ2-2; the D is unclear. The germline V gene encodes CDR1 SGHRS and CDR2 YFSETQ. V lost 1 base and J lost 0, with 10 bases in between. The CDR3 is 16 amino acids. CDR3 in amino acids: CASSLSGRANTGELFF. The CDR3 nucleotides read TGCGCCAGCAGCTTGAGTGGGCGCGCGAACACCGGGGAGCTGTTTTTT.

The chain joins TRBV5-1 to TRBJ1-1; D remains ambiguous. Germline V CDR1 and CDR2: SGHRS, YFSETQ. V lost 2 bases, J lost 5 bases, and 10 bases lay in between. The CDR3 loop spans 13 amino acids. The CDR3 DNA reads as TGCGCCAGCAGCTTAACCGGGGTTACTGAAGCTTTCTTT. Translation: CASSLTGVTEAFF.

The rearrangement uses TRBV6-5 and TRBJ1-5, with 9 positions matching TRBD1. V gave up 8 bases and J gave up 6 bases; unmatched junction bases: 11. The CDR3 covers 15 residues. Germline-derived CDR1 and CDR2 are MNHEY and SVGAGI. CDR3 in amino acids: CASCPLTGGRQPQHF. CDR3 nucleotide sequence: TGTGCCAGCTGCCCCCTAACAGGGGGCCGTCAGCCCCAGCATTTT.

This clone was seen just once. This rearrangement joins TRBV5-4 to TRBJ2-5; 7 positions agree with TRBD2. Per the germline V gene, CDR1 is SGHNT and CDR2 is YYREEE (reference sequence). The CDR3 sequence is 14 residues long. V was pared by 1 base and J by 2 bases, with 2 bases of the junction left unmatched. CDR3 amino acids: CASSLLGGQETQYF. Written as DNA, the CDR3 is TGTGCCAGCAGCTTGTTGGGAGGGCAAGAGACCCAGTACTTC.

V usage is TRBV24-1 and J usage is TRBJ2-6; TRBD1 is a possible D gene (6 bases). Trimming shortened V by 4 bases and J by 2 bases, and 14 bases separated the two germline ends. The CDR3 loop spans 17 amino acids. Germline loops: CDR1 KGHDR, CDR2 SFDVKD. CDR3 amino acids: CATSEGQTGTGANVLTF. CDR3 coding DNA: TGTGCCACCAGTGAAGGCCAAACAGGGACTGGGGCCAACGTCCTGACTTTC.

The V and J genes are TRBV29-1 and TRBJ2-1; D may be TRBD2 (5 bases). Trimming left V 7 bases short and J 1 base short, with 17 bases between. Germline lookup yields CDR1 SQVTM and CDR2 ANQGSEA. The CDR3 loop spans 15 amino acids. The CDR3 nucleotides are TGCAGCGCTAATGGGCTCTCGGGGTCCTACAATGAGCAGTTCTTC. Amino acids: CSANGLSGSYNEQFF.

This rearrangement joins TRBV5-6 to TRBJ2-7, with TRBD2 as a possible D gene (5 bases). Germline loops: CDR1 SGHDT, CDR2 YYEEEE. Trimming stripped 4 bases from V and 5 bases from J, with 19 bases between. The CDR3 length is 15 residues. CDR3 in DNA: TGTGCCAGCAGCGGACTGACTCAAGCCCCTGACGAGCAGTACTTC. This translates into CASSGLTQAPDEQYF. Variable domain in full (rest from reference TRBV5-6 and TRBJ2-7): DAGVTQSPTHLIKTRGQQVTLRCSPKSGHDTVSWYQQALGQGPQFIFQYYEEEERQRGNFPDRFSGHQFPNYSSELNVNALLLGDSALYLCASSGLTQAPDEQYFGPGTRLTVT.

The CDR3 reads CASSQLVGAGGEQFF. As DNA, the CDR3 is TGTGCCAGCAGCCAATTGGTGGGGGCGGGAGGGGAGCAGTTCTTC. This chain joins TRBV4-2 and TRBJ2-1; 9 nucleotides align to TRBD2. This CDR3 spans 15 amino acids. The junction had 9 bases not matched to a gene; V was cut back by 2 bases and J by 10 bases. Germline V gene data show CDR1 as LGHNA and CDR2 as YNFKEQ.

The chain employs TRBV27 and TRBJ1-2; D is undetermined. The CDR3 contains 13 residues. Per germline, CDR1 MNHEY and CDR2 SMNVEV (reference sequence). Trimming took off 5 bases at V and 3 bases at J, with 10 bases between the two ends. CDR3 residues: CASSPMGDYGYTF. The CDR3 nucleotides read TGTGCCAGCAGTCCAATGGGAGACTATGGCTACACCTTC.

This clone was seen just once. This sequence joins TRBV2 and TRBJ1-2; no definite D call. CDR1 SNHLY and CDR2 FYNNEI come from the germline V gene. This CDR3 is built from 12 residues. The V gene lost 6 bases and the J gene lost 5 bases, with 10 bases spanning the gap. CDR3 DNA: TGTGCCAGCAGGACGGAACTATATGGCTACACCTTC. Translated, it gives CASRTELYGYTF.

The chain employs TRBV6-6 and TRBJ1-2, with D perhaps matching TRBD1 (5 bases). The CDR3 contains 12 residues. The V gene lost 5 bases and the J gene lost 7 bases, with 11 bases spanning the gap. Germline CDR1 reads MNHNY; CDR2 reads SVGAGI (reference sequence). The DNA of the CDR3 is TGTGCCAGCAGTACCGACAGCTCTGGCTACACCTTC. Protein: CASSTDSSGYTF.

The CDR3 DNA reads TGTGCCAGCAGCTTAGACCTATGGACAGTAAACAATGAGCAGTTCTTC. Translated: CASSLDLWTVNNEQFF. This chain uses TRBV11-2 with TRBJ2-1; a weak D match, TRBD1 (6 bases). This CDR3 is 16 amino acids long. Trimming took 0 bases from V and 5 from J, leaving 14 bases between them. Germline V lookup: CDR1 SGHAT, CDR2 FQNNGV. Filled out from reference TRBV11-2 and TRBJ2-1, the complete variable domain reads EAGVAQSPRYKIIEKRQSVAFWCNPISGHATLYWYQQILGQGPKLLIQFQNNGVVDDSQLPKDRFSAERLKGVDSTLKIQPAKLEDSAVYLCASSLDLWTVNNEQFFGPGTRLTVL.

V usage is TRBV6-1 and J usage is TRBJ1-3; 7 bases agree with TRBD1. Germline V lookup: CDR1 MNHNS, CDR2 SASEGT. Trimming took 2 bases from V and 6 from J; bases not matched to a gene: 10. The CDR3 contains 16 residues. DNA of the CDR3: TGTGCCAGCAGTGAATTGGAGGGGGCGTTTACAAACACCATATATTTT. Translated, it gives CASSELEGAFTNTIYF.

The rearrangement uses TRBV29-1 and TRBJ1-2; D uncertain. In germline, CDR1 is SQVTM, CDR2 ANQGSEA. The CDR3 covers 12 residues. V was cut by 8 bases and J by 1 base, with 11 bases left in between. The CDR3 region has the DNA TGCAGCACCGCGGGCAGTAACTATGGCTACACCTTC. Residues: CSTAGSNYGYTF.

This chain links TRBV5-6 with TRBJ1-2; D is unresolved. The CDR3 is 11 amino acids. Trimming left V 1 base short and J 8 bases short, with 6 bases between. The germline CDR1 and CDR2 sequences are SGHDT and YYEEEE. CDR3: CASSLSGGYTF. The CDR3 DNA follows: TGTGCCAGCAGCTTGTCCGGGGGCTACACCTTC.

This chain links TRBV27 with TRBJ2-2; D is perhaps TRBD2 (5 bases). Germline V gives CDR1 MNHEY, CDR2 SMNVEV (reference sequence). With 2 bases removed from V and 5 bases from J, the gap between germline ends came to 6 bases. This CDR3 contains 13 residues. CDR3 DNA: TGTGCCAGCAGTTTAGAGGGAACCGGGGAGCTGTTTTTT. Protein product: CASSLEGTGELFF.

The chain couples TRBV5-1 to TRBJ1-1; D is ambiguous. The CDR3 is made up of 14 amino acids. The V gene's germline CDR1 is SGHRS and CDR2 YFSETQ. With 4 bases removed from V and 4 bases from J, the gap between germline ends came to 14 bases. The CDR3 loop reads CASSEASSATEAFF. As DNA, the CDR3 is TGCGCCAGCAGCGAGGCTTCATCTGCCACTGAAGCTTTCTTT.

This clone was found once. The chain links TRBV4-1 to TRBJ2-2; possible D gene TRBD1, 5 bases. The germline V gene has CDR1 MGHRA and CDR2 YSYEKL. Trimming left V 1 base short and J 7 bases short, with 13 bases between. The CDR3 covers 15 residues. The CDR3 sequence: CASSQVIRGFGELFF. The CDR3, as DNA: TGCGCCAGCAGCCAAGTTATAAGGGGCTTCGGGGAGCTGTTTTTT.